Listed below are T cell receptor beta chains from one sample, sequenced in a study of regulatory T cells in long-lasting Graves disease. TCRdb used MiXCR to reprocess the multiplex PCR reads, holding one entry per CDR3 protein. The sample has fewer than 350,000 distinct CDR3 sequences, 18% seen once. Material: peripheral blood mononuclear cells (PBMCs), obtained at new diagnosis, from a patient treated with antithyroid drugs. Receptors originate from a female donor with Graves disease. Each CDR3 is given with its conserved first and last residue. Clone size is shown for a subset of rows, as once, few, many or a class of expanded clone.

v_call | clone_size | cdr3_aa
TRBV15 | many | CATSRMEKAFF
TRBV7-9 | many | CASTATGGNYGYTF
TRBV15 | many | CATSSSGLSGTQYF
TRBV7-8 | many | CASSSRPGSTDTQYF
TRBV5-1 | many | CASSLAWGDYEQYF
TRBV20-1 | few | CSADSPRSGRYEQYF
TRBV24-1 | many | CAILIQPGHTSTDTQYF
TRBV19 | few | CASSAGRGHNEQFF
TRBV9 | many | CASSATGIGTDTQYF
TRBV20-1 | many | CSARGLLAGTTGELFF
TRBV12-3/TRBV12-4 | many | CASSYHRGSNQPQHF
TRBV19 | many | CASRSPRGGRGYNEQFF
TRBV28 | many | CASSLLTETEAFF
TRBV3-1 | many | CASSQRTPAGTQYF
TRBV13 | - | CASSFWTSGSYTQYF
TRBV6-1 | - | CASSPGQAYYQPQHF
TRBV5-1 | few | CASSQGQGGLNTEAFF
TRBV10-2 | - | CASRDRDRNSPLHF
TRBV20-1 | many | CSALEANTGELFF
TRBV20-1 | many | CSASLRLFGTDTQYF
TRBV3-1 | many | CASSQPGVEAAQYQETQYF
TRBV30 | - | CAWSPTGSFPFEAFF
TRBV28 | many | CASSLVRGLDTEAFF
TRBV30 | - | CAWSLRTSVTGELFF
TRBV19 | many | CALSNRDTLGNQPQHF
TRBV20-1 | - | CSVGRQVVNEQYF
TRBV12-3/TRBV12-4 | - | CASSFSGHTEAFF
TRBV28 | many | CASSIAGGSYEQYF